The present T cell receptor (beta chain) was sequenced within a study of T-cell reconstitution after alpha-beta-depleted transplantation in children. Findings of the study overall: The origin of alpha-beta T cells about two months after transplant was reportedly several hundred expanded graft clones. One year post-transplant, T-cell counts and diversity were largely derived from T cells produced anew.

Unique molecular identifiers were incorporated into the prepared TCRbeta library. MiXCR, run by TCRdb on the PCR reads, gives a single entry per CDR3 protein. The table shows hundreds of thousands of distinct CDR3 sequences, with roughly 15% occurring only once. The CDR3 covers 16 residues. Looked up from germline, CDR1 is SEHNR and CDR2 is FQNEAQ (reference sequence). The V end lost 3 bases, the J end lost 0 bases, and 15 bases lay between the germline ends. Details on this clonotype: The antigen is undetermined.

This TCR was recovered from a boy in the first two years of life who had a stem cell transplant for Wiskott-Aldrich syndrome, so the T cells may come from the graft donor. The chain recombines TRBV7-9 with TRBJ2-7; D is ambiguous. The sequences come from PBMCs, mostly from graft donor cells, collected 360 days after TCRalphabeta/CD19-depleted stem cell transplant. DNA for the CDR3: TGTGCCAGCAGCTTGGAACTAATACGTAACTCCTACGAGCAGTACTTC. Protein product: CASSLELIRNSYEQYF.